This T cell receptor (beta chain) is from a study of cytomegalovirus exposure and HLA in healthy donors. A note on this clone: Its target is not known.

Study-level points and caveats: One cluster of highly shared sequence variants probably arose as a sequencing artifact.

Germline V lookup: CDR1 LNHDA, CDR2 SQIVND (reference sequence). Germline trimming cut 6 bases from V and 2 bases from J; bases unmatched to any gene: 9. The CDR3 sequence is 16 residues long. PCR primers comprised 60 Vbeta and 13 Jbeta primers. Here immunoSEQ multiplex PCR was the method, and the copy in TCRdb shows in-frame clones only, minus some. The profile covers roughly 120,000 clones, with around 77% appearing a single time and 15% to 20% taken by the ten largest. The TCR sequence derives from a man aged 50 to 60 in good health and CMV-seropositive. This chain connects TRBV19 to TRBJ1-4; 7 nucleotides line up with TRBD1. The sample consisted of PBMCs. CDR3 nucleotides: TGTGCCAGTAGGGGACAGCAAAAGAGGACTAATGAAAAACTGTTTTTT. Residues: CASRGQQKRTNEKLFF.